Sequencing of this TCR beta chain was carried out in a study of a mutant IDH1 vaccine in newly diagnosed glioma. At the level of the study: Earlier treatment was radiotherapy, temozolomide, or both, with most getting both.

This CDR3 region has 15 residues. In germline, CDR1 is MNHEY, CDR2 SMNVEV (reference sequence). A remark on this clone: The antigen is undetermined.

Measured with immunoSEQ multiplex PCR; TCRdb has only the in-frame clones, and not every one. The repertoire holds about 58,000 clones, with about 86% as singletons. As to time point: week 5, during vaccination. Alongside topical imiquimod, each dose of vaccine comprised 300 ug of mutant IDH1 20-mer peptide. New WHO grade 3 or 4 astrocytomas that were IDH1-mutant and ATRX-lost occurred in the donors. Material: PBMCs, obtained from a glioma patient whose treatment included an IDH1 peptide vaccine. The chain joins TRBV27 to TRBJ1-1, with TRBD1 as a possible D gene (6 bases). The source is a woman between 45 and 60 years old with glioma. The CDR3 nucleotides read TGTGCTACTAGGGGGGGGGCAATGGGAAACACTGAAGCTTTCTTT. As protein: CATRGGAMGNTEAFF.